This entry lists 28 T cell receptor beta chains sequenced from one sample in a study of a mutant IDH1 vaccine in newly diagnosed glioma. Time point reported: week 35, safety follow-up. One vaccine dose held 300 ug of mutant IDH1 20-mer peptide and came with topical imiquimod. Sequenced by immunoSEQ multiplex PCR; TCRdb stores in-frame clones only, minus some. The sample shows tens of thousands of clones, more than 65% of them seen only once. What these receptors recognize is not known. Source: PBMCs, taken from a glioma patient whose treatment included an IDH1 peptide vaccine. The receptor set was obtained from a man aged 50 to 59 with glioma.

The gene calls are TRBV29-1 and TRBJ2-7; TRBD2 aligns across 14 bases. Germline-derived CDR1 and CDR2 are SQVTM and ANQGSEA. V gave up 4 bases and J gave up 5 bases; unmatched junction bases: 1. The CDR3 runs 13 residues. The CDR3 loop reads CSVGLAGGHEQYF. As DNA, the CDR3 is TGCAGCGTTGGACTAGCGGGGGGGCACGAGCAGTACTTC.

This chain joins TRBV29-1 and TRBJ2-4, with 9 nucleotides matching TRBD2. This CDR3 spans 16 amino acids. Unmatched junction bases numbered 13, after V lost 4 bases and J lost 6 bases. The germline V gene has CDR1 SQVTM and CDR2 ANQGSEA. CDR3 bases: TGCAGCGTTGGGACCATGGGTGCGGGGGGGCCAAACATTCAGTACTTC. Protein product: CSVGTMGAGGPNIQYF.

This sequence joins TRBV19 and TRBJ2-2; D gene unclear. The CDR3 contains 13 residues. V was cut by 6 bases and J by 4 bases, with 9 bases left in between. The germline gives CDR1 LNHDA, CDR2 SQIVND (reference sequence). CDR3 in DNA: TGTGCCAGTAGCCCCGGGTCCACCGGGGAGCTGTTTTTT. Translation gives CASSPGSTGELFF.

CDR3 sequence: CASSPGTANEQYF. For the CDR3, the DNA is TGTGCCAGCAGCCCCGGGACAGCCAACGAGCAGTACTTC. The genes are TRBV7-9 and TRBJ2-7; 7 bases are shared with TRBD1. V lost 5 bases to trimming and J lost 5 bases; unmatched junction nucleotides: 6. Germline-derived CDR1 and CDR2 are SEHNR and FQNEAQ (reference sequence). The CDR3 length is 13 residues. The entire variable domain, with the rest obtained from reference TRBV7-9 and TRBJ2-7, is as follows: DTGVSQNPRHKITKRGQNVTFRCDPISEHNRLYWYRQTLGQGPEFLTYFQNEAQLEKSRLLSDRFSAERPKGSFSTLEIQRTEQGDSAMYLCASSPGTANEQYFGPGTRLTVT.

The table lists this clone with a few counts. This chain connects TRBV11-2 to TRBJ1-1, with no clear D. V was pared by 0 bases and J by 5 bases, with 13 bases between. The CDR3 is 15 amino acids. Germline CDR1 SGHAT, CDR2 FQNNGV. The CDR3 nucleotides are TGTGCCAGCAGCTTAGACCCCTCAGGAAGGACTGAAGCTTTCTTT. Translating it yields CASSLDPSGRTEAFF. The whole variable domain, filled in from reference TRBV11-2 and TRBJ1-1, reads EAGVAQSPRYKIIEKRQSVAFWCNPISGHATLYWYQQILGQGPKLLIQFQNNGVVDDSQLPKDRFSAERLKGVDSTLKIQPAKLEDSAVYLCASSLDPSGRTEAFFGQGTRLTVV.

The chain carries TRBV7-8 and TRBJ2-1, with 7 bases fitting TRBD1. This CDR3 has 16 residues. V lost 6 bases to trimming and J lost 6 bases; unmatched junction nucleotides: 14. Germline-derived CDR1 and CDR2 are SGHVS and FQNEAQ. Written as DNA, the CDR3 is TGTGCCAGCAGGGTAGGAGAGGGGACAGCACTCAATGAGCAGTTCTTC. It is translated as CASRVGEGTALNEQFF.

CDR3 nucleotides: TGCAGCGTAAGACAGGGGAGTTCCCCTGGAAACACCATATATTTT. It is translated as CSVRQGSSPGNTIYF. The gene calls are TRBV29-1 and TRBJ1-3; 8 bases map to TRBD1. The CDR3 sequence is 15 residues long. V shed 6 bases, J shed 2 bases, and the junction held 9 bases outside the gene matches. Germline loops: CDR1 SQVTM, CDR2 ANQGSEA.

The V gene is TRBV5-1, the J gene TRBJ1-2; tentative D call: TRBD1 (6 bases). Trimming stripped 2 bases from V and 4 bases from J, with 12 bases between. Per germline, CDR1 SGHRS and CDR2 YFSETQ. CDR3 size: 14 residues. The CDR3 nucleotides read TGCGCCAGCAGCTTCGGGGGGGCGAGCTATGGCTACACCTTC. This sequence encodes CASSFGGASYGYTF.

The chain uses TRBV10-3 and TRBJ1-2, with a weak D call TRBD1 (5 bases). This CDR3 has 13 residues. The V end was cut by 0 bases, the J end by 3 bases, with 5 bases between. Germline CDR1 ENHRY, CDR2 SYGVKD. The CDR3 region has the DNA TGTGCCATCAGTGAGTCGACAGACTATGGCTACACCTTC. This codes for CAISESTDYGYTF.

J is TRBJ1-6 and V is TRBV5-1; TRBD1 agrees at 9 bases. J lost 9 bases, V lost 4 bases, and 17 bases had no gene match. The germline V gene has CDR1 SGHRS and CDR2 YFSETQ. This CDR3 is 18 amino acids long. The CDR3 nucleotides read TGCGCCAGCAGCCATACCGGGACAGGGTCGATTCTGGGTTCACCCCTCCACTTT. Translated, it gives CASSHTGTGSILGSPLHF.

This sequence joins TRBV19 and TRBJ1-2, with a weak D call TRBD1 (6 bases). V was trimmed by 8 bases and J by 8 bases, leaving 18 bases between them. Germline V lookup: CDR1 LNHDA, CDR2 SQIVND (reference sequence). The CDR3 length is 13 residues. CDR3 DNA sequence: TGTGCCAGTGGAGGGGGAAGCCCTATGGGCTACACCTTC. This encodes CASGGGSPMGYTF.

This chain joins TRBV19 and TRBJ2-7; 11 positions agree with TRBD1. V dropped 5 bases and J dropped 4; count of bases not matched to a gene: 13. This CDR3 comprises 17 residues. CDR1 is LNHDA and CDR2 is SQIVND in the germline V gene (reference sequence). The chain's CDR3 is CASSLSTGTGGRYEQYF. CDR3 in DNA: TGTGCCAGTAGTTTATCGACCGGGACAGGGGGAAGATACGAGCAGTACTTC.

The chain employs TRBV5-6 and TRBJ2-2; D uncertain. This CDR3 has 15 residues. Per germline, CDR1 SGHDT and CDR2 YYEEEE. Trimming stripped 4 bases from V and 3 bases from J, with 13 bases between. The CDR3 coding sequence is TGTGCCAGCAGCGCCCGGCAGCTATACACCGGGGAGCTGTTTTTT. It yields the protein CASSARQLYTGELFF.

The rearrangement links TRBV5-1 to TRBJ2-3; 9 bases match TRBD2. The CDR3 runs to 15 residues. The germline V gene encodes CDR1 SGHRS and CDR2 YFSETQ. V gave up 2 bases and J gave up 6 bases; unmatched junction bases: 7. CDR3 region: CASSFGSGGGDTQYF. The CDR3 nucleotides are TGCGCCAGCAGCTTCGGTAGCGGGGGCGGGGATACGCAGTATTTT.

V and J are TRBV6-6 and TRBJ1-5; 11 bases are a match to TRBD1. The CDR3 is 16 amino acids. V lost 6 bases to trimming and J lost 3 bases; unmatched junction nucleotides: 7. The germline V gene encodes CDR1 MNHNY and CDR2 SVGAGI (reference sequence). The CDR3 DNA is TGTGCCAGCAGCGCATCTGGACAGGGGGCCAATCAGCCCCAGCATTTT. It codes for CASSASGQGANQPQHF.

The chain couples TRBV2 to TRBJ1-2, with 10 bases aligning to TRBD1. The CDR3 totals 13 residues. Germline CDR1 reads SNHLY; CDR2 reads FYNNEI. V shed 8 bases and J 8 bases; nucleotides not matched to a gene: 8. The CDR3 loop reads CASSDRGPWGYTF. CDR3 nucleotides: TGTGCCAGCTCAGACAGGGGGCCTTGGGGCTACACCTTC.

Remarks on this clone: The same CDR3 can be traced to other DNA sequences in this sample. The chain is built from TRBV5-1 and TRBJ2-7; 10 bases agree with TRBD1. Germline CDR1 and CDR2: SGHRS and YFSETQ. The CDR3 is 14 amino acids. Trimming cost V 0 bases and J 4 bases; bases outside gene matches: 1. The CDR3 protein is CASSLGTGGYEQYF. As DNA, the CDR3 is TGCGCCAGCAGCTTGGGGACAGGGGGATACGAGCAGTACTTC.

This chain uses TRBV5-4 with TRBJ2-3; D is ambiguous. This CDR3 is built from 13 residues. Germline CDR1 and CDR2: SGHNT and YYREEE (reference sequence). V was shortened by 1 base and J by 5 bases, with 8 bases between the two germline ends. The CDR3 loop reads CASSLNLKDTQYF. CDR3 DNA sequence: TGTGCCAGCAGCTTGAATTTAAAAGATACGCAGTATTTT.

By its share, this clone is hyperexpanded (1% or more). The chain joins TRBV15 to TRBJ2-2, with D perhaps matching TRBD1 (6 bases). Trimming took off 0 bases at V and 4 bases at J, with 9 bases between the two ends. Per the germline V gene, CDR1 is LNHNV and CDR2 is YYDKDF (reference sequence). The CDR3 sequence is 15 residues long. The CDR3 DNA reads as TGTGCCACCAGCAGAGAGGCAGGGGCCACCGGGGAGCTGTTTTTT. Its translation is CATSREAGATGELFF.

The chain combines TRBV2 with TRBJ2-7; 10 bases agree with TRBD1. The germline V gene encodes CDR1 SNHLY and CDR2 FYNNEI. The CDR3 is 15 residues long. Losses at the gene ends were 4 bases for V and 1 base for J; bases not matched to a gene: 4. CDR3 DNA: TGTGCCAGCAGTGGGGGACAGGGGAGGTCCTACGAGCAGTACTTC. It translates to CASSGGQGRSYEQYF. The complete variable domain, with remaining parts taken from reference TRBV2 and TRBJ2-7, reads EPEVTQTPSHQVTQMGQEVILRCVPISNHLYFYWYRQILGQKVEFLVSFYNNEISEKSEIFDDQFSVERPDGSNFTLKIRSTKLEDSAMYFCASSGGQGRSYEQYFGPGTRLTVT.

This chain links TRBV6-5 with TRBJ2-5, with D perhaps TRBD2 (7 bases). In germline, CDR1 is MNHEY, CDR2 SVGAGI. V was shortened by 8 bases and J by 3 bases, with 16 bases between the two germline ends. The CDR3 runs 14 residues. This chain's CDR3 is CASAAGGPKETQYF. CDR3 nucleotides: TGTGCCAGCGCGGCCGGGGGGCCCAAAGAGACCCAGTACTTC.

J is TRBJ2-7 and V is TRBV5-1; 8 bases are a match to TRBD1. The V gene's germline CDR1 is SGHRS and CDR2 YFSETQ. The CDR3 has 14 amino acids. Unmatched junction bases numbered 3, after V lost 4 bases and J lost 0 bases. The CDR3 loop reads CASSTGQGSYEQYF. CDR3 in DNA: TGCGCCAGCAGCACCGGACAGGGCTCCTACGAGCAGTACTTC.

The chain combines TRBV30 with TRBJ1-4; weak D call: TRBD1 (5 bases). The V gene's germline CDR1 is GTSNPN and CDR2 SVGIG (reference sequence). V dropped 4 bases and J dropped 6 bases, with 18 bases sitting between them. This CDR3 is 15 amino acids long. The CDR3 coding sequence is TGTGCCTGGATGGGATATGAGGGGATAGATGAAAAACTGTTTTTT. Translation gives CAWMGYEGIDEKLFF.

For the CDR3, the DNA is TGTGCCAGCAGCTTGTTAGCGGGGGGGATCTCCTACAATGAGCAGTTCTTC. Its translation is CASSLLAGGISYNEQFF. The chain has TRBV7-2 and TRBJ2-1; 11 bases fit TRBD2. Per germline, CDR1 SGHTA and CDR2 FQGNSA. CDR3 length: 17 residues. Losses at the gene ends were 3 bases for V and 0 bases for J; bases not matched to a gene: 4.

This clone was observed once. The rearrangement joins TRBV15 to TRBJ2-7; TRBD2 aligns across 9 bases. The trim removed 5 bases at V and 5 bases at J, leaving 16 bases unmatched. Germline CDR1 and CDR2: LNHNV and YYDKDF (reference sequence). CDR3 length: 17 amino acids. CDR3 DNA sequence: TGTGCCACCAGCTCATCCCTAGTGGCGGGAGGGACAAACGAGCAGTACTTC. Its protein product is CATSSSLVAGGTNEQYF. The full variable domain, in which reference TRBV15 and TRBJ2-7 provide the parts outside the CDR3, is DAMVIQNPRYQVTQFGKPVTLSCSQTLNHNVMYWYQQKSSQAPKLLFHYYDKDFNNEADTPDNFQSRRPNTSFCFLDIRSPGLGDTAMYLCATSSSLVAGGTNEQYFGPGTRLTVT.

The rearrangement links TRBV7-9 to TRBJ1-5; tentative D call: TRBD1 (5 bases). Germline CDR1 and CDR2: SEHNR and FQNEAQ (reference sequence). The CDR3 runs 15 residues. V dropped 0 bases and J dropped 0 bases, with 6 bases sitting between them. The CDR3 region has the DNA TGTGCCAGCAGCTTAGCAGGGACTAGCAATCAGCCCCAGCATTTT. Translating it yields CASSLAGTSNQPQHF. The variable domain in full, with the rest retrieved from reference TRBV7-9 and TRBJ1-5, is DTGVSQNPRHKITKRGQNVTFRCDPISEHNRLYWYRQTLGQGPEFLTYFQNEAQLEKSRLLSDRFSAERPKGSFSTLEIQRTEQGDSAMYLCASSLAGTSNQPQHFGDGTRLSIL.

This rearrangement joins TRBV10-3 to TRBJ2-7, with unresolved D. CDR1 is ENHRY, CDR2 SYGVKD, per germline. This CDR3 region has 11 residues. Trimming cost V 6 bases and J 1 base, with 4 bases left between them. The CDR3 spells CAIRSSYEQYF. The CDR3 region has the DNA TGTGCCATCAGATCGTCCTACGAGCAGTACTTC.

The V and J genes are TRBV5-1 and TRBJ2-1, with 10 bases aligning to TRBD2. The germline CDR1 and CDR2 sequences are SGHRS and YFSETQ. V was clipped by 0 bases and J by 7 bases; unmatched bases: 7. The CDR3 is 16 residues long. CDR3 amino acids: CASSLASSGGVNEQFF. In DNA, the CDR3 is TGCGCCAGCAGCTTGGCGTCTAGCGGGGGTGTGAATGAGCAGTTCTTC.